This T cell receptor (beta chain) came from a study of T cells in Graves' hyperthyroidism and ophthalmopathy. In the study overall: Initial diagnosis, before any treatment, was when peripheral blood was collected.

Active moderate-to-severe ophthalmopathy, Clinical Activity Score at least 3, NOSPECS at least 4, under 3 months' duration. Diagnosing involved the use of clinical symptoms, serum thyroxine and TRAb, thyroid ultrasound and orbital computed tomography. This CDR3 has 14 amino acids. Germline values: CDR1 LNHDA, CDR2 SQIVND (reference sequence). V was pared by 7 bases and J by 7 bases, with 16 bases between. The investigators amplified TCR beta CDR3 regions from RNA transcripts. First-round RT-PCR of the TCR CDR3 relied on the HTBI primer set. TCRdb re-called the multiplex PCR reads through MiXCR, storing one row per CDR3 protein. The sample records approximately 600,000 distinct CDR3 sequences, under 15% being singletons.

This clonotype was sampled from a woman aged 40 to 50 with Graves' ophthalmopathy. The specimen sequenced was blood. The rearrangement uses TRBV19 and TRBJ2-2; tentatively, D is TRBD1 or TRBD2 (5 bases each). The CDR3 sequence: CASTTERGVGELFF. The CDR3 coding sequence is TGTGCCAGTACCACGGAGCGAGGGGTCGGGGAGCTGTTTTTT.